The 30 T cell receptor beta chains reported below all come from one sample, sequenced in a study of blood T cell repertoires in COVID-19. Generated by immunoSEQ multiplex PCR, the TCRdb table keeps only in-frame clones and is missing some. Here the sample spans about 20,000 clones, 79% being singletons. Sample: peripheral blood. These receptors were taken from an elderly man with acute or convalescent COVID-19.

V and J are TRBV20-1 and TRBJ2-5; no clear D. In germline, CDR1 is DFQATT, CDR2 SNEGSKA (reference sequence). The CDR3 is 11 amino acids. V was cut by 0 bases and J by 4 bases, with 3 bases left in between. This chain's CDR3 is CSARDRETQYF. The CDR3, as DNA: TGCAGTGCTAGAGATCGAGAGACCCAGTACTTC.

This clone was seen more than once but under ten times. V usage is TRBV3-1 (or the pseudogene TRBV3-2) and J usage is TRBJ2-3; 7 bases map to TRBD2. This CDR3 has 17 amino acids. Germline values: CDR1 LGHDT, CDR2 YNNKEL (reference sequence). The J segment lost 0 bases and the V segment lost 4 bases, leaving 10 bases of the junction unmatched. CDR3 nucleotide sequence: TGTGCCAGCAGCCTAAAGGGTGACGGGGGGAGCACAGATACGCAGTATTTT. Translation gives CASSLKGDGGSTDTQYF.

The genes are TRBV5-6 and TRBJ2-1; 11 nucleotides agree with TRBD2. Losses at the gene ends were 6 bases for V and 4 bases for J; bases not matched to a gene: 9. Per germline, CDR1 SGHDT and CDR2 YYEEEE. The CDR3 loop spans 16 amino acids. The CDR3 DNA reads as TGTGCCAGCACCCTCCAGGGACTAGCGGCATACAATGAGCAGTTCTTC. Protein: CASTLQGLAAYNEQFF.

The chain has TRBV30 and TRBJ1-1, with D uncertain. CDR1 and CDR2 from the germline V gene are GTSNPN and SVGIG (reference sequence). The length of the CDR3 is 13 residues. The ends were cut back, 0 bases at V and 2 bases at J, with 7 bases in the middle. DNA for the CDR3: TGTGCCTGGAGTGTCGGGGTTAACACTGAAGCTTTCTTT. The encoded protein is CAWSVGVNTEAFF. Drawing the rest from reference TRBV30 and TRBJ1-1, the complete variable domain is SQTIHQWPATLVQPVGSPLSLECTVEGTSNPNLYWYRQAAGRGLQLLFYSVGIGQISSEVPQNLSASRPQDRQFILSSKKLLLSDSGFYLCAWSVGVNTEAFFGQGTRLTVV.

The chain recombines TRBV18 with TRBJ2-1, with TRBD2 identical over 8 bases. With V trimmed by 2 bases and J by 6 bases, 9 bases remained unmatched. Germline CDR1 reads KGHSH; CDR2 reads LQKENI. The CDR3 runs 16 residues. Here the CDR3 reads CASSPRTTSVGNEQFF. For the CDR3, the DNA is TGTGCCAGCTCACCAAGGACGACTAGCGTTGGCAATGAGCAGTTCTTC.

This clone was counted only a few times. This sequence joins TRBV7-3 and TRBJ1-1; 10 bases match TRBD1. Germline CDR1 SGHTA, CDR2 FQGTGA. The CDR3 totals 14 residues. The V segment lost 4 bases and the J segment 4 bases; nucleotides outside the gene matches: 3. CDR3: CASSSTGGSTEAFF. CDR3 bases: TGTGCCAGCAGCTCGACAGGGGGCAGCACTGAAGCTTTCTTT.

This chain links TRBV18 with TRBJ2-5, with D possibly being TRBD1 (6 bases). The germline CDR1 and CDR2 sequences are KGHSH and LQKENI. There are 14 residues in the CDR3. The V end was cut by 2 bases, the J end by 3 bases, with 10 bases between. The CDR3 DNA is TGTGCCAGCTCACCAAGGACAGTAGAAGAGACCCAGTACTTC. It translates to CASSPRTVEETQYF.

This chain links TRBV24-1 with TRBJ1-5; unclear D gene. The CDR3 is 13 amino acids. The V and J ends lost 6 bases and 4 bases respectively, with 9 bases between them. Germline CDR1 reads KGHDR; CDR2 reads SFDVKD. The CDR3 region has the DNA TGTGCCACCAGTACAGCCCCTAATCAGCCCCAGCATTTT. It is translated as CATSTAPNQPQHF.

CDR3 protein: CATSAPLGQYNEQFF. As DNA, the CDR3 is TGTGCCACCAGTGCTCCTCTAGGACAATACAATGAGCAGTTCTTC. The genes are TRBV24-1 and TRBJ2-1; TRBD1 is a possible D gene (5 bases). V lost 5 bases and J 4 bases, leaving 14 bases between the germline ends. This CDR3 is built from 15 residues. Per the germline V gene, CDR1 is KGHDR and CDR2 is SFDVKD.

V and J are TRBV7-3 and TRBJ1-2; 7 nucleotides match TRBD1. CDR3 length: 17 amino acids. V lost 0 bases and J lost 4; bases outside the gene matches: 11. Germline V gives CDR1 SGHTA, CDR2 FQGTGA. CDR3 nucleotide sequence: TGTGCCAGCAGCTTAACCCCCTTTGACAGGGATGGCTATGGCTACACCTTC. Its protein is CASSLTPFDRDGYGYTF.

This sequence joins TRBV15 and TRBJ2-3, with 7 bases that match TRBD2. Germline V CDR1 and CDR2: LNHNV, YYDKDF (reference sequence). The CDR3 is 15 residues long. Trimming removed 1 base from V and 1 base from J; junction bases left unmatched: 2. CDR3 sequence (DNA): TGTGCCACCAGCAGAGGGCTAGCGGGCACAGATACGCAGTATTTT. This gives the protein CATSRGLAGTDTQYF. Full variable domain (missing parts from reference TRBV15 and TRBJ2-3): DAMVIQNPRYQVTQFGKPVTLSCSQTLNHNVMYWYQQKSSQAPKLLFHYYDKDFNNEADTPDNFQSRRPNTSFCFLDIRSPGLGDTAMYLCATSRGLAGTDTQYFGPGTRLTVL.

This chain connects TRBV24-1 to TRBJ2-1, with 8 positions matching TRBD1. J gave up 6 bases and V 8 bases, and 11 bases lay outside the gene matches. CDR1 is KGHDR, CDR2 SFDVKD, per germline. CDR3 length: 15 amino acids. DNA of the CDR3: TGTGCCACCAATAGAGCAGGGGGCGAGGTCAATGAGCAGTTCTTC. Translating it yields CATNRAGGEVNEQFF.

CDR3 amino acids: CASGARGYGYTF. As DNA, the CDR3 is TGTGCCAGCGGGGCCCGAGGCTATGGCTACACCTTC. The J gene is TRBJ1-2, the V gene TRBV2; a possible D gene is TRBD1 (5 bases). CDR1 SNHLY and CDR2 FYNNEI come from the germline V gene. V shed 8 bases and J shed 4 bases, with 11 bases lying between them. CDR3 size: 12 residues. The complete variable domain, with remaining parts taken from reference TRBV2 and TRBJ1-2, reads EPEVTQTPSHQVTQMGQEVILRCVPISNHLYFYWYRQILGQKVEFLVSFYNNEISEKSEIFDDQFSVERPDGSNFTLKIRSTKLEDSAMYFCASGARGYGYTFGSGTRLTVV.

J is TRBJ1-5 and V is TRBV30; possibly TRBD1 for D (5 bases). The CDR3 length is 13 residues. Trimming pared 3 bases from V and 4 bases from J, leaving 10 bases between. Germline V gene lookup returns CDR1 GTSNPN and CDR2 SVGIG (reference sequence). This chain's CDR3 is CAWRGRENQPQHF. DNA of the CDR3: TGTGCCTGGAGGGGACGGGAGAATCAGCCCCAGCATTTT.

The gene calls are TRBV7-9 and TRBJ1-5; the D gene is possibly TRBD1 (5 bases). Germline CDR1 and CDR2: SEHNR and FQNEAQ (reference sequence). This CDR3 comprises 14 residues. The V end lost 0 bases, the J end lost 5 bases, and 8 bases lay between the germline ends. The CDR3 region is CASSLAGGDQPQHF. DNA of the CDR3: TGTGCCAGCAGCTTAGCGGGGGGGGATCAGCCCCAGCATTTT.

The V and J genes are TRBV11-2 and TRBJ2-7, with D possibly matching TRBD1 (6 bases). The germline CDR1 and CDR2 sequences are SGHAT and FQNNGV. CDR3 length equals 13 residues. Trimming stripped 4 bases from V and 7 bases from J, with 14 bases between. CDR3 in amino acids: CASSSQGPFEQYF. CDR3 sequence (DNA): TGTGCCAGCAGCTCACAGGGTCCCTTTGAGCAGTACTTC.

CDR3 residues: CATSAGGSIEKLFF. The CDR3 DNA reads TGTGCCACCAGTGCGGGCGGGTCGATCGAAAAACTGTTTTTT. The chain links TRBV24-1 to TRBJ1-4; D is undetermined. The CDR3 extends over 14 amino acids. Deletions cut 5 bases from V and 8 bases from J, with 14 bases between. Germline V CDR1 and CDR2: KGHDR, SFDVKD.

This clone occurred a few times. The rearrangement uses TRBV6-1 and TRBJ1-3, with D tentatively TRBD1 (5 bases). Germline V gives CDR1 MNHNS, CDR2 SASEGT. Trimming left V 4 bases short and J 0 bases short, with 13 bases between. This CDR3 is built from 16 residues. For the CDR3, the DNA is TGTGCCAGCAGTGCCGCGACAGCCACCTCTGGAAACACCATATATTTT. Residues: CASSAATATSGNTIYF.

In its sample, this clone was seen once. The J gene is TRBJ2-2, the V gene TRBV5-6; 10 bases fit TRBD1. V trimming: 3 bases; J trimming: 3 bases; junction bases outside the gene matches: 2. The CDR3 covers 15 residues. Germline-derived CDR1 and CDR2 are SGHDT and YYEEEE. The CDR3 protein is CASSWGTGDTGELFF. The DNA of the CDR3 is TGTGCCAGCAGCTGGGGGACAGGGGACACCGGGGAGCTGTTTTTT.

The rearrangement uses TRBV27 and TRBJ1-5, with 8 positions matching TRBD1. V gave up 5 bases and J gave up 6 bases; unmatched junction bases: 21. Germline V lookup: CDR1 MNHEY, CDR2 SMNVEV (reference sequence). The CDR3 runs to 19 residues. The CDR3 nucleotides are TGTGCCAGCAGTGCGACAGGGGCCGGTTTTAGTTTTACGGGTCAGCCCCAGCATTTT. Its translation is CASSATGAGFSFTGQPQHF.

This chain uses TRBV10-1 with TRBJ2-3; the match to TRBD2 covers 9 bases. This CDR3 is built from 13 residues. V dropped 4 bases and J dropped 7; count of bases not matched to a gene: 3. Per the germline V gene, CDR1 is WNHNN and CDR2 is SYGVQD (reference sequence). DNA for the CDR3: TGCGCCAGCAGTGTCACTAGCGGGTATACGCAGTATTTT. As protein: CASSVTSGYTQYF.

J is TRBJ1-1 and V is TRBV18, with a possible D match to TRBD1 (6 bases). The V end was cut by 6 bases, the J end by 2 bases, with 22 bases between. Germline lookup yields CDR1 KGHSH and CDR2 LQKENI. The CDR3 length is 17 residues. This chain's CDR3 is CASSRAVNRDGNTEAFF. The CDR3 DNA reads TGTGCCAGCTCCCGCGCTGTAAACAGGGACGGAAACACTGAAGCTTTCTTT.

The chain employs TRBV5-1 and TRBJ2-3; TRBD2 aligns across 13 bases. Trimming removed 3 bases from V and 3 bases from J; junction bases left unmatched: 7. CDR3 size: 17 residues. From germline, CDR1 is SGHRS and CDR2 YFSETQ. CDR3 nucleotide sequence: TGCGCCAGCAGCTACCGAGGACTAGCGGGAGCTACAGATACGCAGTATTTT. Translation gives CASSYRGLAGATDTQYF.

The V and J genes are TRBV4-3 and TRBJ2-1; the D gene is possibly TRBD2 (6 bases). Trimming took 1 base from V and 2 from J, leaving 6 bases between them. Germline values: CDR1 LGHNA, CDR2 YSLEER. The CDR3 spans 14 residues. The DNA of the CDR3 is TGCGCCAGCAGCCAAGCGGGAGCCTACAATGAGCAGTTCTTC. It yields the protein CASSQAGAYNEQFF.

The chain links TRBV5-4 to TRBJ1-2; D may be TRBD1 (5 bases). CDR1 is SGHNT, CDR2 YYREEE, per germline (reference sequence). Trimming removed 4 bases at V and 2 bases at J, with 18 bases between. This CDR3 has 16 amino acids. The CDR3 nucleotides read TGTGCCAGCAGCCCAGAAGGTTTCAGGGCGAACTATGGCTACACCTTC. It yields the protein CASSPEGFRANYGYTF.

This chain links TRBV7-3 with TRBJ1-1; 7 bases fit TRBD1. The CDR3 extends over 15 amino acids. V lost 0 bases to trimming and J lost 4 bases; unmatched junction nucleotides: 5. Germline assignment: CDR1 SGHTA and CDR2 FQGTGA. Here the CDR3 reads CASSLTGGGSTEAFF. The CDR3 bases are TGTGCCAGCAGCTTAACAGGGGGCGGGTCCACTGAAGCTTTCTTT. Variable domain in full (rest from reference TRBV7-3 and TRBJ1-1): GAGVSQTPSNKVTEKGKYVELRCDPISGHTALYWYRQSLGQGPEFLIYFQGTGAADDSGLPNDRFFAVRPEGSVSTLKIQRTERGDSAVYLCASSLTGGGSTEAFFGQGTRLTVV.

In this sample, this clone turned up a few times. The chain carries TRBV3-1 (or the pseudogene TRBV3-2) and TRBJ2-1; 7 bases fit TRBD2. The CDR3 has 14 amino acids. V was pared by 3 bases and J by 6 bases, with 5 bases of the junction left unmatched. Germline values: CDR1 LGHDT, CDR2 YNNKEL (reference sequence). The CDR3 DNA sequence: TGTGCCAGCAGCCACAGATCGGGGGGCAATGAGCAGTTCTTC. Translation gives CASSHRSGGNEQFF.

The chain has TRBV9 and TRBJ2-1; a possible D gene is TRBD2 (6 bases). Germline-derived CDR1 and CDR2 are SGDLS and YYNGEE. The CDR3 sequence is 14 residues long. Deletions cut 0 bases from V and 5 bases from J, with 9 bases between. CDR3 DNA: TGTGCCAGCAGCGTAGCGGGAGTAAACAATGAGCAGTTCTTC. It yields the protein CASSVAGVNNEQFF.

The chain couples TRBV7-6 to TRBJ2-3, with 12 nucleotides matching TRBD1. The CDR3 has 17 residues. Germline assignment: CDR1 SGHVS and CDR2 FNYEAQ. Trimming removed 2 bases from V and 3 bases from J; junction bases left unmatched: 6. As DNA, the CDR3 is TGTGCCAGCAGCTTATCCGGGACAGGGGGCCGGACAGATACGCAGTATTTT. It codes for CASSLSGTGGRTDTQYF.

The V gene is TRBV30, the J gene TRBJ2-7, with TRBD1 identical over 7 bases. The J segment lost 3 bases and the V segment lost 2 bases, leaving 10 bases of the junction unmatched. Germline V gene data show CDR1 as GTSNPN and CDR2 as SVGIG (reference sequence). CDR3 length equals 15 residues. CDR3: CAWSLHRGLYYEQYF. CDR3 in DNA: TGTGCCTGGAGTCTCCACAGGGGTTTGTACTACGAGCAGTACTTC.